The source of this TCR beta chain is a study of blood T cell repertoires in COVID-19. Method: immunoSEQ multiplex PCR; TCRdb's copy keeps in-frame clones and lacks some. This sample has around 150,000 clones, with 78% found just once. Looked up from germline, CDR1 is MNHEY and CDR2 is SVGAGI. V shed 5 bases and J shed 3 bases, with 8 bases lying between them. This CDR3 is 13 amino acids long. The sequence derives from a woman of 80 years or more with acute or convalescent COVID-19. The chain couples TRBV6-5 to TRBJ1-3; D unclear. Sequencing used peripheral blood. The CDR3 bases are TGTGCCAGCAGTCGGACTGGTGGAAACACCATATATTTT. Its translation: CASSRTGGNTIYF.